This entry is about one T cell receptor (beta chain). The data are from a study of shared T cell receptors in the human thymus. Germline trimming cut 7 bases from V and 7 bases from J; bases unmatched to any gene: 6. Germline CDR1 SQVTM, CDR2 ANQGSEA. The CDR3 has 12 residues. Some clones are missing from TCRdb's copy, which holds only in-frame ones; the method was immunoSEQ multiplex PCR. The table lists hundreds of thousands of clones, around 87% of them singletons. The data were also submitted as part of a second study, on human thymus T cells. That paper notes: Donors were healthy Finnish infants having corrective surgery for congenital heart defects. Thymic resections from corrective heart surgery supplied the tissue. Unrelated individuals were reported by related research to share highly overlapping thymic repertoires.

The sequence came from a boy younger than two with a congenital heart defect. Sequencing used thymocytes. The chain combines TRBV29-1 with TRBJ2-1, with 8 bases identical to TRBD1. This CDR3 reads CSAAGGPNEQFF. In DNA form, the CDR3 reads TGCAGCGCCGCAGGGGGCCCTAATGAGCAGTTCTTC.